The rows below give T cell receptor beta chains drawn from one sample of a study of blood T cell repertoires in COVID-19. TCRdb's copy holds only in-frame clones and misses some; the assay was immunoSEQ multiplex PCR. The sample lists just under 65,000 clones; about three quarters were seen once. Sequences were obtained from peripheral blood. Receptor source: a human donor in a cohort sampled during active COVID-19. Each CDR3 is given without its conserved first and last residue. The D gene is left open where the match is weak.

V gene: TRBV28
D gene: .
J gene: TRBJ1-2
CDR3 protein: ASKAGIVGYT

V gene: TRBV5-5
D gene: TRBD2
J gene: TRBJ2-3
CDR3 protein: ASSLQLRGGGDTQY

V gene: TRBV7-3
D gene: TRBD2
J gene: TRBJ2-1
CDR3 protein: ASSPLAGAHNEQF

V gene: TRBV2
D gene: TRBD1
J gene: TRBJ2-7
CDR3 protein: ASRKVQGPRGEQY

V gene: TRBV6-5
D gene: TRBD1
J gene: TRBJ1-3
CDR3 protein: ASKQGGGNTIY

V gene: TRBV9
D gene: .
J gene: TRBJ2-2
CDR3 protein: ASSVDPAGNTGELF

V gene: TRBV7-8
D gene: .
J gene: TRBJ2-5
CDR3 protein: ASSLRSDSFGTQY

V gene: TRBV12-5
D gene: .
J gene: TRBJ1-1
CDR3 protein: ASGLVLGRGNTEAF

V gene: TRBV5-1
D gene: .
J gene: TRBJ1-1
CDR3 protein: ASSLVGMGVNTEAF

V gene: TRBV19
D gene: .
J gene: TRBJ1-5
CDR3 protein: ASSTSPGGRQPQH

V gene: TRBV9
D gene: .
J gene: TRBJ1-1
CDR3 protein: ASSLAPGEDTEAF

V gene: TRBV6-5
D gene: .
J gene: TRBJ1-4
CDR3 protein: ASSSRANNEKLF

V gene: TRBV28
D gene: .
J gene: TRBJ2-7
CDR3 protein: ASLSGVPAYEQY

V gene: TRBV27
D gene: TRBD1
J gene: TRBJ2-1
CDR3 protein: ASSEGQTSLLYNEQF

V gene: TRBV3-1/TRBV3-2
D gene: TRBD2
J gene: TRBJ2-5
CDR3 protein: ASSSTSGGETQY

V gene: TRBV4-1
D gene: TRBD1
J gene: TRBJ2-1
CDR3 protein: ASSPTRDRRLYNEQF

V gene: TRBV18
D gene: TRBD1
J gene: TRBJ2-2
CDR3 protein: ASSPLSDRDGELF

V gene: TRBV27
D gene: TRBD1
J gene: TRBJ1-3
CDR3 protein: ASSSGGGWTGQGALSGNTIY

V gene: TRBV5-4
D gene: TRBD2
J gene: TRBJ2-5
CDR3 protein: ASSLGGGTTEETQY

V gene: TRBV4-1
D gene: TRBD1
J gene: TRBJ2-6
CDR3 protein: ASRPGTGTGANVLT

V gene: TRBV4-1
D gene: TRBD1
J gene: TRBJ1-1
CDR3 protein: ASSQDPGTGNEAF

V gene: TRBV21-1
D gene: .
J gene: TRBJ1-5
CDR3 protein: ASGGLPQPQH

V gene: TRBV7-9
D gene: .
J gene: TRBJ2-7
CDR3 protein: ASSPTGTSYEQY

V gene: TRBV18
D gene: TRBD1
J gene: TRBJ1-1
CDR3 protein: ASSLQSGGEAF

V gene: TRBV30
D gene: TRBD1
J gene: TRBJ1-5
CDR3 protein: AWRPGQGVFSNQPQH

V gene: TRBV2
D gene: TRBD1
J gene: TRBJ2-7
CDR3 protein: ASSEPGQGASEQY

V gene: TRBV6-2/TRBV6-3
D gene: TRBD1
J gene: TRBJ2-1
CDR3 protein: ASSKPGQGPYNEQF

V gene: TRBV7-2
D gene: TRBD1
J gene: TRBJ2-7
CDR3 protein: ASSPARDRPSYEQY

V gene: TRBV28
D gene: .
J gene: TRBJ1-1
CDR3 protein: ASSSQGRRAF

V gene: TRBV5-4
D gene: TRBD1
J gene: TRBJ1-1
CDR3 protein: ASSPTGGEKAF

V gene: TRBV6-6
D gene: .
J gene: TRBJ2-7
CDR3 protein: ASSFGTALSYEQY

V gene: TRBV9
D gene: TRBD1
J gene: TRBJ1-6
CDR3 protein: ASSAGGPYNSPLH

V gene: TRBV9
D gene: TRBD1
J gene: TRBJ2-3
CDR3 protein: ASRPGTGGADTQY

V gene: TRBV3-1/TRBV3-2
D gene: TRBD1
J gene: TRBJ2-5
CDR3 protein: ASSQKTGVETQY

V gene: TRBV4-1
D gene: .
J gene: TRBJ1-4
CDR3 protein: ASGFTGHLATNEKLF

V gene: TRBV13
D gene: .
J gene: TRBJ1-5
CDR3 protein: ASSLGVGVGQPQH

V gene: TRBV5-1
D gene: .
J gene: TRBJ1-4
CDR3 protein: ASSLTGTNEKLF

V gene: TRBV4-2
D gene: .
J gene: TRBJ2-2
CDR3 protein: ASSQDYNTGELF

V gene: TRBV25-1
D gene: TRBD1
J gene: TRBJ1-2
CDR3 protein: ASSEFRGQRGYT

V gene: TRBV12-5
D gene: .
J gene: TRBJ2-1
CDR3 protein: ASGPSGYNEQF

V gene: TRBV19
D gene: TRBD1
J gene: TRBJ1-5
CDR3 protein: ASSTTGGGQPQH

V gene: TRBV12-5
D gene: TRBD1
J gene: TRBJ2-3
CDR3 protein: ASGRTDRVTDTQY

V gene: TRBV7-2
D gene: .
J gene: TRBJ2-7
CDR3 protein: ASSYGGAGGYEQY

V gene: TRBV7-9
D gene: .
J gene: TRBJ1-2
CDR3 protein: ASSLKGTRGGYT

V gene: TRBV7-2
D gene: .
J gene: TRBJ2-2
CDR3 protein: ASSLYVVGGPPGELF

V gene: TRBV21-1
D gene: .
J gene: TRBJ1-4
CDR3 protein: ASSKTRGQGKTNEKLF

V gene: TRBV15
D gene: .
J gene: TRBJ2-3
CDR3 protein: ATSRDRTSRTDTQY

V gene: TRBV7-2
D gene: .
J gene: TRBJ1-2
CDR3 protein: ASSPRTDGYT

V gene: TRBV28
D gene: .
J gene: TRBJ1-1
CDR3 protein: ASSKPGVFEAF

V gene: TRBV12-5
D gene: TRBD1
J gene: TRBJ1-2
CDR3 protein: ASSPGQGDYGYT

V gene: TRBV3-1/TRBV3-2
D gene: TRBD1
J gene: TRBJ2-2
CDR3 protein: ASSRPATGSAGELF